Shown below are 30 T cell receptor beta chains from a single sample sequenced in a study of blood T cell repertoires in COVID-19. Repertoires were generated with immunoSEQ multiplex PCR, while TCRdb's copy carries only in-frame clones and drops some. Of about 380,000 clones listed, more than 75% are singletons. The sample was PBMCs or T cells enriched from blood (not recorded which). These receptors originate from a woman aged 25 to 39 who had recovered from COVID-19.

This rearrangement joins TRBV7-6 to TRBJ2-5; a weak D match, TRBD2 (6 bases). CDR3 length equals 13 residues. Germline V CDR1 and CDR2: SGHVS, FNYEAQ. Trimming removed 1 base from V and 4 bases from J, with 7 bases in between. CDR3 loop: CASSLGLGETQYF. In DNA form, the CDR3 reads TGTGCCAGCAGCTTAGGACTAGGAGAGACCCAGTACTTC.

The gene calls are TRBV5-1 and TRBJ2-5; 7 bases map to TRBD1. The trim removed 3 bases at V and 0 bases at J, leaving 2 bases unmatched. From germline, CDR1 is SGHRS and CDR2 YFSETQ. CDR3 size: 14 residues. In DNA, the CDR3 is TGCGCCAGCAGCTGGGGACAGAACCAAGAGACCCAGTACTTC. Encoded protein: CASSWGQNQETQYF. Full variable domain (missing parts from reference TRBV5-1 and TRBJ2-5): KAGVTQTPRYLIKTRGQQVTLSCSPISGHRSVSWYQQTPGQGLQFLFEYFSETQRNKGNFPGRFSGRQFSNSRSEMNVSTLELGDSALYLCASSWGQNQETQYFGPGTRLLVL.

The chain combines TRBV29-1 with TRBJ2-1; 11 nucleotides align to TRBD2. There are 12 residues in the CDR3. The V gene's germline CDR1 is SQVTM and CDR2 ANQGSEA. J was trimmed by 16 bases and V by 3 bases; bases with no gene match: 8. CDR3 sequence reads: CSVDFSGRAFFF. The CDR3 bases are TGCAGCGTTGATTTTAGCGGGAGGGCCTTTTTCTTC.

With respect to this clone: At the DNA level, this CDR3 is encoded by other sequences in the same sample as well. V gene TRBV9 combines with J gene TRBJ2-1; 9 bases line up with TRBD2. Germline-derived CDR1 and CDR2 are SGDLS and YYNGEE. Trimming removed 2 bases from V and 4 bases from J; junction bases left unmatched: 4. This CDR3 is built from 15 residues. CDR3 nucleotide sequence: TGTGCCAGCAGCGTTAGCGGGAGAGGGTACAATGAGCAGTTCTTC. It is translated as CASSVSGRGYNEQFF.

This chain joins TRBV29-1 and TRBJ2-2, with TRBD1 identical over 8 bases. The CDR3 totals 14 residues. CDR1 is SQVTM and CDR2 is ANQGSEA in the germline V gene. V lost 7 bases to trimming and J lost 4 bases; unmatched junction nucleotides: 8. The DNA for the CDR3 is TGCAGCGCTACCCGGACAGGGACCACCGGGGAGCTGTTTTTT. Its translation: CSATRTGTTGELFF.

Concerning this clone: This sample also contains other DNA sequences that code for the same CDR3. The J gene is TRBJ2-7, the V gene TRBV4-1, with 12 bases identical to TRBD2. CDR3 size: 16 residues. Germline CDR1 reads MGHRA; CDR2 reads YSYEKL. With 1 base clipped from V and 4 bases from J, the junction kept 5 bases outside the gene matches. CDR3 loop: CASSQVRLAGVYEQYF. The DNA of the CDR3 is TGCGCCAGCAGCCAAGTCCGACTAGCGGGAGTTTACGAGCAGTACTTC.

V and J are TRBV13 and TRBJ1-6, with 7 nucleotides matching TRBD1. Germline V gene data show CDR1 as PRHDT and CDR2 as FYEKMQ (reference sequence). The ends lost 4 bases at V and 0 bases at J; junction bases unmatched: 9. This CDR3 region has 18 residues. CDR3 loop: CASSSKYRGSSYNSPLHF. The CDR3 DNA reads as TGTGCCAGCAGCTCAAAATACAGGGGAAGCTCCTATAATTCACCCCTCCACTTT.

This clone has only a few counts. The chain is built from TRBV7-6 and TRBJ1-5, with TRBD1 identical over 12 bases. Trimming at V came to 8 bases and at J to 3 bases, leaving 8 bases not matched to a gene. The CDR3 is made up of 16 amino acids. Germline lookup yields CDR1 SGHVS and CDR2 FNYEAQ. This CDR3 is CASSPGTGGSNQPQHF. CDR3 nucleotide sequence: TGTGCCAGCTCCCCCGGGACAGGGGGCTCCAATCAGCCCCAGCATTTT. Looking up the rest from reference TRBV7-6 and TRBJ1-5 gives the full variable domain: GAGVSQSPRYKVTKRGQDVALRCDPISGHVSLYWYRQALGQGPEFLTYFNYEAQQDKSGLPNDRFSAERPEGSISTLTIQRTEQRDSAMYRCASSPGTGGSNQPQHFGDGTRLSIL.

CDR3 DNA: TGCAGCGTTTATCCTAGCGGGAGTAGGGCTGAGCAGTTCTTC. Its protein product is CSVYPSGSRAEQFF. The gene calls are TRBV29-1 and TRBJ2-1; 10 positions match TRBD2. Trimming at V came to 5 bases and at J to 9 bases, leaving 10 bases not matched to a gene. The CDR3 has 14 amino acids. Germline V gene data show CDR1 as SQVTM and CDR2 as ANQGSEA.

The chain is built from TRBV28 and TRBJ2-7, with unresolved D. V was pared by 5 bases and J by 5 bases, with 16 bases between. The CDR3 spans 14 residues. Germline V gene data show CDR1 as MDHEN and CDR2 as SYDVKM. CDR3 nucleotides: TGTGCCAGCAGTCCGCCTTTGCCGACTGACGAGCAGTACTTC. Its translation: CASSPPLPTDEQYF.

The chain has TRBV18 and TRBJ1-1, with 7 bases aligning to TRBD1. From germline, CDR1 is KGHSH and CDR2 LQKENI. CDR3 length: 15 amino acids. V shed 3 bases, J shed 1 base, and the junction held 5 bases outside the gene matches. CDR3 DNA sequence: TGTGCCAGCTCACCGCGGACAGGTGAGAACACTGAAGCTTTCTTT. Protein product: CASSPRTGENTEAFF.

The chain carries TRBV11-2 and TRBJ1-2; D not certain. The germline CDR1 and CDR2 sequences are SGHAT and FQNNGV. This CDR3 comprises 12 residues. With 5 bases removed from V and 8 bases from J, the gap between germline ends came to 12 bases. CDR3 nucleotides: TGTGCCAGCAGCCACCTATATCAAGGCTACACCTTC. Its protein product is CASSHLYQGYTF.

This rearrangement joins TRBV27 to TRBJ1-2, with D perhaps TRBD1 (5 bases). Germline V CDR1 and CDR2: MNHEY, SMNVEV (reference sequence). This CDR3 has 13 residues. Trimming shortened V by 5 bases and J by 4 bases, and 11 bases separated the two germline ends. The CDR3, as DNA: TGTGCCAGCAGTATCCGGGGGAGCTATGGCTACACCTTC. Its translation: CASSIRGSYGYTF.

This clone was seen only once. The CDR3 is CSARGPGELFF. CDR3 sequence (DNA): TGCAGTGCCAGGGGGCCCGGGGAGCTGTTTTTT. V gene TRBV20-1 combines with J gene TRBJ2-2; the match to TRBD1 covers 8 bases. V was clipped by 6 bases and J by 6 bases; unmatched bases: 0. Germline CDR1 reads DFQATT; CDR2 reads SNEGSKA (reference sequence). The CDR3 contains 11 residues.

V gene TRBV5-4 combines with J gene TRBJ2-3; 8 bases line up with TRBD2. V dropped 2 bases and J dropped 6; count of bases not matched to a gene: 8. This CDR3 spans 15 amino acids. Germline CDR1 SGHNT, CDR2 YYREEE (reference sequence). The CDR3 protein is CASSLFGGRRDTQYF. Here the CDR3 DNA reads TGTGCCAGCAGCTTATTCGGCGGGAGGAGGGATACGCAGTATTTT.

This clone was picked up one time. The rearrangement joins TRBV11-2 to TRBJ2-7; D is unresolved. V lost 2 bases and J 4 bases, leaving 18 bases between the germline ends. This CDR3 has 16 residues. CDR1 and CDR2 (germline): SGHAT, FQNNGV. The CDR3 reads CASSLFSLPGNYEQYF. The CDR3 nucleotides are TGTGCCAGCAGCTTATTTTCCCTCCCAGGCAATTACGAGCAGTACTTC.

The chain couples TRBV28 to TRBJ1-2; 8 nucleotides align to TRBD1. The CDR3 has 12 residues. Germline CDR1 reads MDHEN; CDR2 reads SYDVKM. The junction had 5 bases not matched to a gene; V was cut back by 6 bases and J by 8 bases. CDR3 sequence: CASSDRGGGYTF. The CDR3 DNA reads TGTGCCAGCAGCGACAGGGGAGGGGGCTACACCTTC.

The chain combines TRBV28 with TRBJ2-1; 8 bases fit TRBD2. The CDR3 totals 15 residues. After removal of 3 bases from V and 4 bases from J, the junction contained 5 bases not matched to a gene. Germline lookup yields CDR1 MDHEN and CDR2 SYDVKM. CDR3 in DNA: TGTGCCAGCAGTTTTTACGGGAGGGGATACAATGAGCAGTTCTTC. Protein: CASSFYGRGYNEQFF.

The CDR3 sequence is CASSQEERQFYGYTF. CDR3 coding DNA: TGTGCCAGCAGCCAAGAAGAACGACAGTTTTATGGCTACACCTTC. The chain employs TRBV3-1 (or the pseudogene TRBV3-2) and TRBJ1-2; tentatively, D is TRBD1 (5 bases). This CDR3 region has 15 residues. Germline CDR1 LGHDT, CDR2 YNNKEL (reference sequence). Trimming took off 0 bases at V and 5 bases at J, with 13 bases between the two ends.

The chain joins TRBV24-1 to TRBJ1-4; unclear D gene. The length of the CDR3 is 15 residues. V was pared by 3 bases and J by 2 bases, with 9 bases between. The germline CDR1 and CDR2 sequences are KGHDR and SFDVKD. In DNA form, the CDR3 reads TGTGCCACCAGTGATCCGCGTGGTACTAATGAAAAACTGTTTTTT. Its protein product is CATSDPRGTNEKLFF.

The V call is TRBV5-1, the J call TRBJ2-7; 11 nucleotides match TRBD1. The CDR3 is 14 residues long. Germline V gene sequence: CDR1 SGHRS, CDR2 YFSETQ. J was trimmed by 5 bases and V by 4 bases; bases with no gene match: 5. CDR3 in amino acids: CASSPDRGRDEQYF. The DNA of the CDR3 is TGCGCCAGCAGCCCGGACAGGGGGCGGGACGAGCAGTACTTC. The full variable domain, completed using reference TRBV5-1 and TRBJ2-7, is KAGVTQTPRYLIKTRGQQVTLSCSPISGHRSVSWYQQTPGQGLQFLFEYFSETQRNKGNFPGRFSGRQFSNSRSEMNVSTLELGDSALYLCASSPDRGRDEQYFGPGTRLTVT.

This chain uses TRBV2 with TRBJ1-1, with TRBD1 matching 9 bases. With 8 bases clipped from V and 3 bases from J, the junction kept 13 bases outside the gene matches. Germline assignment: CDR1 SNHLY and CDR2 FYNNEI. There are 16 residues in the CDR3. In nucleotides, the CDR3 is TGTGCCAGCCACGGGACAGGGTATGGATACGACACTGAAGCTTTCTTT. It translates to CASHGTGYGYDTEAFF.

The chain joins TRBV7-9 to TRBJ2-5; 12 nucleotides align to TRBD1. The germline V gene encodes CDR1 SEHNR and CDR2 FQNEAQ (reference sequence). Losses at the gene ends were 5 bases for V and 5 bases for J; bases not matched to a gene: 12. The CDR3 extends over 17 amino acids. The CDR3: CASSPAGGQGAYETQYF. DNA for the CDR3: TGTGCCAGCAGCCCAGCAGGGGGACAGGGGGCTTACGAGACCCAGTACTTC.

V is TRBV9 and J is TRBJ2-5; perhaps TRBD2 as D (6 bases). There are 16 residues in the CDR3. The germline CDR1 and CDR2 sequences are SGDLS and YYNGEE. V was trimmed by 4 bases and J by 5 bases, leaving 21 bases between them. CDR3 coding DNA: TGTGCCAGCAGCACTCGGGGGACCGCCCTGGGTGAGACCCAGTACTTC. As protein: CASSTRGTALGETQYF. The entire variable domain, with the rest obtained from reference TRBV9 and TRBJ2-5, is as follows: DSGVTQTPKHLITATGQRVTLRCSPRSGDLSVYWYQQSLDQGLQFLIQYYNGEERAKGNILERFSAQQFPDLHSELNLSSLELGDSALYFCASSTRGTALGETQYFGPGTRLLVL.

The chain carries TRBV6-5 and TRBJ2-3; D gene unclear. The V gene's germline CDR1 is MNHEY and CDR2 SVGAGI. With 2 bases removed from V and 1 base from J, the gap between germline ends came to 10 bases. This CDR3 contains 15 residues. This CDR3 reads CASSYPTRGTDTQYF. Written as DNA, the CDR3 is TGTGCCAGCAGTTACCCAACACGGGGCACAGATACGCAGTATTTT.

The V and J genes are TRBV9 and TRBJ1-6; tentative D call: TRBD1 (6 bases). This CDR3 region has 15 residues. Trimming took 0 bases from V and 9 from J, leaving 13 bases between them. Germline loops: CDR1 SGDLS, CDR2 YYNGEE. The CDR3 nucleotides read TGTGCCAGCAGCGTAGACGGCAGGGGTAGTTCACCCCTCCACTTT. Translated, it gives CASSVDGRGSSPLHF.

The chain carries TRBV6-5 and TRBJ1-3; D gene uncertain. Per germline, CDR1 MNHEY and CDR2 SVGAGI. The germline V and J ends were trimmed by 0 bases and 8 bases, with 11 bases remaining between them. The CDR3 covers 14 residues. CDR3 loop: CASSYSGLRDTIYF. The CDR3 DNA follows: TGTGCCAGCAGTTACTCGGGCCTGAGGGACACCATATATTTT.

This clone occurred once. The chain joins TRBV2 to TRBJ2-7; tentatively, D is TRBD2 (6 bases). This CDR3 has 13 residues. The germline V gene has CDR1 SNHLY and CDR2 FYNNEI. V was cut by 7 bases and J by 0 bases, with 10 bases left in between. CDR3 in amino acids: CASNGGSSYEQYF. As DNA, the CDR3 is TGTGCCAGCAATGGGGGGTCCTCCTACGAGCAGTACTTC. Full variable domain (rest looked up from reference TRBV2 and TRBJ2-7): EPEVTQTPSHQVTQMGQEVILRCVPISNHLYFYWYRQILGQKVEFLVSFYNNEISEKSEIFDDQFSVERPDGSNFTLKIRSTKLEDSAMYFCASNGGSSYEQYFGPGTRLTVT.

The rearrangement links TRBV6-5 to TRBJ1-1; 7 bases fit TRBD1. The length of the CDR3 is 13 residues. The V gene's germline CDR1 is MNHEY and CDR2 SVGAGI. V was clipped by 5 bases and J by 3 bases; unmatched bases: 3. For the CDR3, the DNA is TGTGCCAGCAGTCTAGACAGGGACACTGAAGCTTTCTTT. Its protein is CASSLDRDTEAFF.

This clone was recorded a few times. The J gene is TRBJ1-1, the V gene TRBV10-3, with D perhaps matching TRBD1 (5 bases). CDR1 and CDR2 from the germline V gene are ENHRY and SYGVKD. The ends were cut back, 11 bases at V and 1 base at J, with 11 bases in the middle. There are 12 residues in the CDR3. DNA for the CDR3: TGTGCCGCGGCGGGGCAGAACACTGAAGCTTTCTTT. Translation gives CAAAGQNTEAFF.